A single TCR beta chain is shown here with its context. What it recognizes is unknown. The V gene end was trimmed by 0 bases and the J gene end by 4 bases; junction bases not matched to a gene: 14. Germline values: CDR1 DFQATT, CDR2 SNEGSKA (reference sequence). The CDR3 totals 17 residues. Unique molecular identifiers were incorporated during preparation of the TCRbeta library. TCRdb analysed the PCR reads with MiXCR anew, one entry per CDR3 protein. Of about 580,000 distinct CDR3 sequences listed, 23% were seen once; the top ten hold over 12%. The data are from a study of T-cell reconstitution after alpha-beta-depleted transplantation in children. Study-wide findings and caveats: One year after transplant, T-cell counts and diversity came mostly from newly produced T cells. Surviving recipient cells, namely T cells and thymic progenitors, were the source of high day-60 TCRbeta diversity in some patients. At around two months after transplant, the alpha-beta T cells were reportedly derived from several hundred expanded clones that came from non-depleted graft cells.

The starting material was PBMCs, mostly from graft donor cells, obtained 360 days after TCRalphabeta/CD19-depleted stem cell transplant. This receptor was taken from a boy in the first two years of life who had a stem cell transplant for acute myeloid leukemia, so the T cells may come from the graft donor. This chain links TRBV20-1 with TRBJ2-7; 8 nucleotides align to TRBD2. The CDR3 reads CSARDPGTSGGLYEQYV. In DNA form, the CDR3 reads TGCAGTGCTAGAGACCCAGGTACCAGCGGGGGATTATACGAGCAGTACGTC.